This entry lists 29 T cell receptor beta chains sequenced from one sample in a study of T cell responses to AZD1222 COVID-19 vaccine. Here immunoSEQ multiplex PCR was the method, and the copy in TCRdb shows in-frame clones only, minus some. The table includes some 130,000 clones, over 85% detected once. Sequenced here: peripheral blood, sampled on day 0 of AZD1222 vaccination. Receptors were obtained from an adult in good health.

V and J are TRBV28 and TRBJ1-1; D gene unclear. The germline V and J ends were trimmed by 5 bases and 0 bases, with 13 bases remaining between them. Germline CDR1 and CDR2: MDHEN and SYDVKM. The CDR3 length is 15 residues. In nucleotides, the CDR3 is TGTGCCAGCAGTAGGGCCAGGATAATGAACACTGAAGCTTTCTTT. This sequence encodes CASSRARIMNTEAFF. Based on the CDR3 plus reference TRBV28 and TRBJ1-1, the full variable domain is DVKVTQSSRYLVKRTGEKVFLECVQDMDHENMFWYRQDPGLGLRLIYFSYDVKMKEKGDIPEGYSVSREKKERFSLILESASTNQTSMYLCASSRARIMNTEAFFGQGTRLTVV.

V and J are TRBV30 and TRBJ1-2; D unclear. Trimming took 0 bases from V and 4 from J, leaving 15 bases between them. The V gene's germline CDR1 is GTSNPN and CDR2 SVGIG (reference sequence). This CDR3 has 15 amino acids. In DNA form, the CDR3 reads TGTGCCTGGAGTGTACGAGGGAACGAGGGCTATGGCTACACCTTC. It specifies CAWSVRGNEGYGYTF.

The chain carries TRBV27 and TRBJ2-1; D remains ambiguous. The V end lost 3 bases, the J end lost 4 bases, and 13 bases lay between the germline ends. Germline V gene sequence: CDR1 MNHEY, CDR2 SMNVEV (reference sequence). The CDR3 loop spans 15 amino acids. For the CDR3, the DNA is TGTGCCAGCAGTTTCAAGGCCTTCCTTTACAATGAGCAGTTCTTC. Protein: CASSFKAFLYNEQFF.

The CDR3 sequence is CASSQAEFYEQYF. DNA for the CDR3: TGTGCCAGCAGCCAAGCGGAGTTCTACGAGCAGTACTTC. The chain recombines TRBV3-1 (or the pseudogene TRBV3-2) with TRBJ2-7, with D unclear. This CDR3 has 13 amino acids. Germline CDR1 LGHDT, CDR2 YNNKEL (reference sequence). Trimming removed 1 base at V and 3 bases at J, with 7 bases between.

This chain links TRBV15 with TRBJ1-5; 7 bases fit TRBD1. V gave up 6 bases and J gave up 6 bases; unmatched junction bases: 8. The CDR3 spans 14 residues. Germline-derived CDR1 and CDR2 are LNHNV and YYDKDF (reference sequence). CDR3 sequence: CATRSGGSGQPQHF. The CDR3 DNA is TGTGCCACCAGATCAGGGGGAAGTGGTCAGCCCCAGCATTTT.

This rearrangement joins TRBV9 to TRBJ2-2; 9 bases align to TRBD1. V shed 3 bases, J shed 3 bases, and the junction held 6 bases outside the gene matches. The CDR3 covers 16 residues. CDR1 is SGDLS, CDR2 YYNGEE, per germline. DNA of the CDR3: TGTGCCAGCAGCGGTTCCCGGGACAGGGACACCGGGGAGCTGTTTTTT. Amino acid sequence: CASSGSRDRDTGELFF.

V is TRBV5-1 and J is TRBJ1-4; the D gene is possibly TRBD1 (6 bases). CDR1 is SGHRS, CDR2 YFSETQ, per germline. The CDR3 contains 15 residues. The germline V and J ends were trimmed by 4 bases and 2 bases, with 12 bases remaining between them. CDR3 sequence (DNA): TGCGCCAGCAGCATTAGGGGGGGCACTAATGAAAAACTGTTTTTT. Translating it yields CASSIRGGTNEKLFF. The whole variable domain, filled in from reference TRBV5-1 and TRBJ1-4, reads KAGVTQTPRYLIKTRGQQVTLSCSPISGHRSVSWYQQTPGQGLQFLFEYFSETQRNKGNFPGRFSGRQFSNSRSEMNVSTLELGDSALYLCASSIRGGTNEKLFFGSGTQLSVL.

The gene calls are TRBV7-3 and TRBJ1-1; perhaps TRBD1 as D (5 bases). V was trimmed by 5 bases and J by 0 bases, leaving 13 bases between them. The length of the CDR3 is 15 residues. Germline CDR1 is SGHTA and CDR2 is FQGTGA. The CDR3, as DNA: TGTGCCAGCAGCCAGCATGGGGGGGTGAACACTGAAGCTTTCTTT. Translation gives CASSQHGGVNTEAFF.

The V gene is TRBV30, the J gene TRBJ1-1, with D hard to call. Trimming took off 3 bases at V and 0 bases at J, with 8 bases between the two ends. The CDR3 extends over 13 amino acids. Germline V lookup: CDR1 GTSNPN, CDR2 SVGIG (reference sequence). The CDR3 sequence is CAWRWEMNTEAFF. CDR3 nucleotide sequence: TGTGCCTGGAGATGGGAAATGAACACTGAAGCTTTCTTT. Using reference TRBV30 and TRBJ1-1 for the parts outside the CDR3, the full variable domain is SQTIHQWPATLVQPVGSPLSLECTVEGTSNPNLYWYRQAAGRGLQLLFYSVGIGQISSEVPQNLSASRPQDRQFILSSKKLLLSDSGFYLCAWRWEMNTEAFFGQGTRLTVV.

This clone was counted a single time. The chain carries TRBV15 and TRBJ1-4; D remains ambiguous. Trimming removed 0 bases from V and 4 bases from J, with 12 bases in between. The CDR3 runs 16 residues. Looked up from germline, CDR1 is LNHNV and CDR2 is YYDKDF (reference sequence). In nucleotides, the CDR3 is TGTGCCACCAGCAGAGATCGGGAAGGCCTTAATGAAAAACTGTTTTTT. Translation: CATSRDREGLNEKLFF.

The V and J genes are TRBV3-1 (or the pseudogene TRBV3-2) and TRBJ1-2; D is ambiguous. This CDR3 region has 13 residues. Germline V gene sequence: CDR1 LGHDT, CDR2 YNNKEL (reference sequence). V was shortened by 1 base and J by 7 bases, with 10 bases between the two germline ends. CDR3 residues: CASSQGPAPGYTF. CDR3 nucleotides: TGTGCCAGCAGCCAAGGGCCAGCTCCTGGCTACACCTTC.

The V gene is TRBV6-6, the J gene TRBJ2-1, with D possibly matching TRBD1 (6 bases). Trimming removed 6 bases at V and 4 bases at J, with 19 bases between. CDR3 length equals 16 residues. Germline V lookup: CDR1 MNHNY, CDR2 SVGAGI (reference sequence). DNA for the CDR3: TGTGCCAGCAGCCTCCGACAGGAACTTACTTACAATGAGCAGTTCTTC. It encodes CASSLRQELTYNEQFF.

The chain recombines TRBV12-5 with TRBJ2-3; the match to TRBD2 covers 7 bases. The CDR3 totals 14 residues. After removal of 7 bases from V and 2 bases from J, the junction contained 6 bases not matched to a gene. The germline gives CDR1 LGHNT, CDR2 FRNRAP. The CDR3 protein is CASVSSGYTDTQYF. As DNA, the CDR3 is TGTGCTAGTGTCTCTAGCGGATACACAGATACGCAGTATTTT.

V usage is TRBV5-1 and J usage is TRBJ2-2, with 9 bases fitting TRBD2. Germline V lookup: CDR1 SGHRS, CDR2 YFSETQ. The CDR3 is 15 amino acids. The trim removed 2 bases at V and 5 bases at J, leaving 4 bases unmatched. CDR3 DNA: TGCGCCAGCAGCTTTAGCGGGAGACGAACCGGGGAGCTGTTTTTT. This encodes CASSFSGRRTGELFF.

This chain connects TRBV18 to TRBJ1-1, with 7 bases fitting TRBD1. V shed 2 bases and J 0 bases; nucleotides not matched to a gene: 9. In germline, CDR1 is KGHSH, CDR2 LQKENI. This CDR3 comprises 17 residues. Here the CDR3 reads CASSPSNRGKLNTEAFF. The CDR3 DNA reads TGTGCCAGCTCACCAAGTAACAGGGGAAAGTTGAACACTGAAGCTTTCTTT.

This chain links TRBV27 with TRBJ1-5; D is uncertain. The germline gives CDR1 MNHEY, CDR2 SMNVEV (reference sequence). The CDR3 sequence is 15 residues long. V shed 6 bases and J shed 4 bases, with 16 bases lying between them. The CDR3 sequence is CASRNSPGGNQPQHF. In nucleotides, the CDR3 is TGTGCCAGCAGAAACTCACCCGGAGGGAATCAGCCCCAGCATTTT.

This chain links TRBV30 with TRBJ2-7, with a weak D call TRBD2 (6 bases). Germline V gene data show CDR1 as GTSNPN and CDR2 as SVGIG (reference sequence). V gave up 2 bases and J gave up 0 bases, with 11 bases separating them. This CDR3 has 14 amino acids. The CDR3 region has the DNA TGTGCCTGGAGTTGGGCTAGCGTCTCCTACGAGCAGTACTTC. Translation gives CAWSWASVSYEQYF. Together with reference TRBV30 and TRBJ2-7, the CDR3 gives the full variable domain: SQTIHQWPATLVQPVGSPLSLECTVEGTSNPNLYWYRQAAGRGLQLLFYSVGIGQISSEVPQNLSASRPQDRQFILSSKKLLLSDSGFYLCAWSWASVSYEQYFGPGTRLTVT.

V and J are TRBV6-5 and TRBJ1-1; D is perhaps TRBD1 (6 bases). This CDR3 is 15 amino acids long. Germline CDR1 and CDR2: MNHEY and SVGAGI. The V end lost 8 bases, the J end lost 0 bases, and 16 bases lay between the germline ends. CDR3 amino acids: CASPRGGHLNTEAFF. DNA of the CDR3: TGTGCCAGCCCGCGAGGGGGACACTTGAACACTGAAGCTTTCTTT.

The genes are TRBV29-1 and TRBJ2-7; D is possibly TRBD1 or TRBD2 (5 bases each). Germline CDR1 is SQVTM and CDR2 is ANQGSEA. This CDR3 is built from 11 residues. V dropped 4 bases and J dropped 5 bases, with 9 bases sitting between them. CDR3 loop: CSVVWGNEQYF. The CDR3 coding sequence is TGCAGCGTTGTGTGGGGGAACGAGCAGTACTTC.

The genes are TRBV19 and TRBJ2-1; 11 bases agree with TRBD2. Germline lookup yields CDR1 LNHDA and CDR2 SQIVND (reference sequence). The V gene end was trimmed by 3 bases and the J gene end by 8 bases; junction bases not matched to a gene: 6. The CDR3 contains 15 residues. This CDR3 is CASSMASGRSDEQFF. The CDR3 DNA sequence: TGTGCCAGTAGTATGGCTAGCGGGAGGAGCGATGAGCAGTTCTTC.

The chain recombines TRBV18 with TRBJ2-1; weak D call: TRBD2 (5 bases). This CDR3 region has 17 residues. The germline V and J ends were trimmed by 3 bases and 5 bases, with 20 bases remaining between them. CDR1 KGHSH and CDR2 LQKENI come from the germline V gene. CDR3 nucleotide sequence: TGTGCCAGCTCACCGGTTCGGTTAGCGCGAAACGACAATGAGCAGTTCTTC. This encodes CASSPVRLARNDNEQFF. The full variable domain, its missing parts supplied by reference TRBV18 and TRBJ2-1, is NAGVMQNPRHLVRRRGQEARLRCSPMKGHSHVYWYRQLPEEGLKFMVYLQKENIIDESGMPKERFSAEFPKEGPSILRIQQVVRGDSAAYFCASSPVRLARNDNEQFFGPGTRLTVL.

This chain joins TRBV7-8 and TRBJ2-7; TRBD2 matches at 7 bases. The CDR3 runs 15 residues. Germline CDR1 reads SGHVS; CDR2 reads FQNEAQ. Trimming cost V 5 bases and J 2 bases; bases outside gene matches: 9. For the CDR3, the DNA is TGTGCCAGCAGCCGTAGCGGGTACCCCCCCTACGAGCAGTACTTC. Translation: CASSRSGYPPYEQYF.

The chain uses TRBV29-1 and TRBJ2-2, with D possibly TRBD2 on 6 matching bases. CDR1 is SQVTM and CDR2 is ANQGSEA in the germline V gene. The CDR3 totals 13 residues. Trimming removed 6 bases at V and 3 bases at J, with 11 bases between. CDR3 coding DNA: TGCAGCGTCTGGGACTCAGACACCGGGGAGCTGTTTTTT. Translated: CSVWDSDTGELFF.

The CDR3 DNA reads as TGTGCCAGCAGCGTATCACCGGGGGGTAATCAGCCCCAGCATTTT. Amino acid sequence: CASSVSPGGNQPQHF. The chain joins TRBV9 to TRBJ1-5; weak D call: TRBD1 (5 bases). Germline CDR1 SGDLS, CDR2 YYNGEE. The CDR3 totals 15 residues. The ends were cut back, 1 base at V and 4 bases at J, with 12 bases in the middle. Full variable domain (missing parts from reference TRBV9 and TRBJ1-5): DSGVTQTPKHLITATGQRVTLRCSPRSGDLSVYWYQQSLDQGLQFLIQYYNGEERAKGNILERFSAQQFPDLHSELNLSSLELGDSALYFCASSVSPGGNQPQHFGDGTRLSIL.

The rearrangement joins TRBV12-3 or TRBV12-4 to TRBJ2-5, with 11 bases lining up with TRBD2. V was clipped by 9 bases and J by 5 bases; unmatched bases: 5. This CDR3 is built from 13 residues. CDR3 in amino acids: CASQLAGVETQYF. The CDR3 DNA reads as TGTGCCAGTCAACTAGCGGGAGTTGAGACCCAGTACTTC.

The chain recombines TRBV4-1 with TRBJ2-3; no clear D. Germline CDR1 reads MGHRA; CDR2 reads YSYEKL. V shed 1 base and J shed 5 bases, with 10 bases lying between them. The CDR3 loop spans 14 amino acids. The CDR3 loop is CASSQVVLLDTQYF. CDR3 bases: TGCGCCAGCAGCCAAGTAGTTTTGCTAGATACGCAGTATTTT.

This chain connects TRBV19 to TRBJ2-7, with TRBD1 identical over 9 bases. Trimming cost V 1 base and J 4 bases; bases outside gene matches: 2. The CDR3 contains 14 residues. CDR1 is LNHDA, CDR2 SQIVND, per germline (reference sequence). The CDR3 DNA follows: TGTGCCAGTAGTATAGGGGACAGGGTGTACGAGCAGTACTTC. It encodes CASSIGDRVYEQYF.

The chain combines TRBV12-3 or TRBV12-4 with TRBJ2-5; TRBD1 aligns across 8 bases. There are 13 residues in the CDR3. J lost 3 bases, V lost 10 bases, and 7 bases had no gene match. The CDR3 DNA sequence: TGTGCCATTTCGGACAGGGTTGAAGAGACCCAGTACTTC. Translated, it gives CAISDRVEETQYF.

This clone was recorded a few times. This chain connects TRBV19 to TRBJ1-4; D uncertain. CDR1 is LNHDA, CDR2 SQIVND, per germline (reference sequence). The CDR3 is 11 amino acids. The V gene lost 11 bases and the J gene lost 5 bases, with 9 bases spanning the gap. The CDR3 coding sequence is TGTGCCTCGGAGCGCAATGAAAAACTGTTTTTT. This codes for CASERNEKLFF.